One and the same sample provided the 30 T cell receptor beta chains below, sequenced in a study of vaccination and CD4 T cells after COVID-19. These receptors' antigens are unknown. Treatment defined: roughly nine-day PBMC culture with coronavirus spike peptide pools or control peptides (ViraFEST assay). The Oncomine TCR Beta short-read assay was applied to DNA of cultured CD4+ T cells. In TCRdb, the PCR reads were re-called with MiXCR into one record per CDR3 protein. The data hold more than 15,000 distinct CDR3 sequences, with around 40% observed a single time. The specimen was CD4+ T cells from blood, cultured in vitro, collected before SARS-CoV-2 vaccination. Receptors originate from a human donor who had recovered from COVID-19.

The chain combines TRBV5-4 with TRBJ2-1; D perhaps matches TRBD2 (5 bases). V gave up 4 bases and J gave up 3 bases, with 11 bases separating them. This CDR3 is 14 amino acids long. CDR1 and CDR2 (germline): SGHNT, YYREEE (reference sequence). The CDR3 is CASSRASLYNEQFF. The CDR3 nucleotides are TGTGCCAGCAGCAGGGCTAGCCTCTACAATGAGCAGTTCTTC.

Only a few counts were recorded for this clonotype. The V gene is TRBV6-1, the J gene TRBJ1-2; D is undetermined. The CDR3 contains 15 residues. Per germline, CDR1 MNHNS and CDR2 SASEGT. Trimming removed 6 bases from V and 4 bases from J, with 18 bases in between. CDR3 sequence (DNA): TGTGCCAGCAGCGCGTCCGGGCTCAAAACCTATGGCTACACCTTC. Translated: CASSASGLKTYGYTF.

The rearrangement joins TRBV12-3 or TRBV12-4 to TRBJ1-5; no clear D. This CDR3 contains 12 residues. Trimming left V 2 bases short and J 7 bases short, with 6 bases between. The CDR3 spells CASSLTRQPQHF. The CDR3 region has the DNA TGTGCCAGCAGTTTAACTCGGCAGCCCCAGCATTTT.

The chain joins TRBV5-4 to TRBJ2-1; 10 bases fit TRBD2. Germline trimming cut 4 bases from V and 7 bases from J; bases unmatched to any gene: 8. The CDR3 covers 15 residues. Germline V lookup: CDR1 SGHNT, CDR2 YYREEE (reference sequence). In DNA form, the CDR3 reads TGTGCCAGCAGCGTCACTAGCGGGGTACGTAATGAGCAGTTCTTC. As protein: CASSVTSGVRNEQFF.

The rearrangement uses TRBV19 and TRBJ1-5; D gene uncertain. CDR1 is LNHDA and CDR2 is SQIVND in the germline V gene (reference sequence). The V and J ends lost 2 bases and 10 bases respectively, with 15 bases between them. The CDR3 loop spans 14 amino acids. For the CDR3, the DNA is TGTGCCAGTAGTATATTGACGGCTCGTGGACCCCAGCATTTT. The encoded protein is CASSILTARGPQHF.

This clonotype was observed a few times. The chain carries TRBV6-2 or TRBV6-3 and TRBJ2-3, with D perhaps matching TRBD2 (6 bases). Trimming took 6 bases from V and 0 from J, leaving 19 bases between them. The CDR3 sequence is 17 residues long. The germline V gene encodes CDR1 MNHEY and CDR2 SVGEGT. CDR3 amino acids: CASSQEASVSSTDTQYF. The CDR3 DNA is TGTGCCAGCAGCCAGGAGGCTAGCGTTTCTAGCACAGATACGCAGTATTTT.

The chain couples TRBV29-1 to TRBJ1-1; D remains unclear. Trimming removed 2 bases at V and 1 base at J, with 5 bases between. The germline gives CDR1 SQVTM, CDR2 ANQGSEA. The CDR3 extends over 12 amino acids. CDR3 residues: CSVEHTNTEAFF. CDR3 bases: TGCAGCGTTGAACACACGAACACTGAAGCTTTCTTT.

The table lists this clonotype with a few counts. V usage is TRBV6-5 and J usage is TRBJ1-1; D unresolved. Germline assignment: CDR1 MNHEY and CDR2 SVGAGI. V was shortened by 4 bases and J by 0 bases, with 12 bases between the two germline ends. This CDR3 is 15 amino acids long. CDR3 nucleotide sequence: TGTGCCAGCAGTTTAAGGACGATAGTGAACACTGAAGCTTTCTTT. Its translation is CASSLRTIVNTEAFF.

The chain couples TRBV11-3 to TRBJ2-3; D not certain. Germline loops: CDR1 SGHNT, CDR2 YENEEA. Trimming removed 2 bases at V and 8 bases at J, with 11 bases between. The CDR3 has 13 amino acids. CDR3 region: CASSLSRVSTQYF. DNA of the CDR3: TGTGCCAGCAGCTTAAGCCGGGTTTCTACGCAGTATTTT.

The genes are TRBV5-3 and TRBJ2-3, with D perhaps TRBD2 (5 bases). TRBV5-3 is labeled an ORF, and its function is uncertain. The CDR3 length is 15 residues. V was cut by 8 bases and J by 4 bases, with 20 bases left in between. The DNA of the CDR3 is TGTGCCAGCAGTCGGGAACCGGGCTTAGCAGATACGCAGTATTTT. Its translation: CASSREPGLADTQYF.

This clonotype was counted a few times. This chain links TRBV6-1 with TRBJ1-1; possibly TRBD1 for D (6 bases). V shed 5 bases and J shed 0 bases, with 16 bases lying between them. The V gene's germline CDR1 is MNHNS and CDR2 SASEGT. The CDR3 has 16 residues. The CDR3 here is CASSNRALTMNTEAFF. CDR3 coding DNA: TGTGCCAGCAGTAACAGGGCCCTTACTATGAACACTGAAGCTTTCTTT.

The genes are TRBV27 and TRBJ2-7; TRBD1 agrees at 8 bases. The V segment lost 0 bases and the J segment 4 bases; nucleotides outside the gene matches: 2. The V gene's germline CDR1 is MNHEY and CDR2 SMNVEV (reference sequence). This CDR3 has 14 residues. The CDR3: CASSLSGTGYEQYF. In nucleotides, the CDR3 is TGTGCCAGCAGTTTATCAGGGACAGGATACGAGCAGTACTTC.

This clonotype was seen a handful of times. The chain combines TRBV7-9 with TRBJ1-2; maybe TRBD1 (6 bases). CDR3 length: 12 residues. V shed 5 bases and J shed 8 bases, with 12 bases lying between them. Germline V lookup: CDR1 SEHNR, CDR2 FQNEAQ (reference sequence). The CDR3, as DNA: TGTGCCAGCAGCGCAGCTGGGGGCGGCTACACCTTC. Protein product: CASSAAGGGYTF.

The CDR3 coding sequence is TGTGCCAGCAGTCCGGGGGGGGTATCGGGGAATCAGCCCCAGCATTTT. Protein: CASSPGGVSGNQPQHF. This chain links TRBV28 with TRBJ1-5, with D perhaps matching TRBD1 (5 bases). CDR1 is MDHEN, CDR2 SYDVKM, per germline. The CDR3 sequence is 16 residues long. V shed 5 bases and J shed 4 bases, with 18 bases lying between them.

This clonotype has just a few counts. This chain connects TRBV5-1 to TRBJ1-1; no reliable D call. This CDR3 comprises 14 residues. Germline CDR1 and CDR2: SGHRS and YFSETQ. V lost 0 bases and J lost 4, with 10 bases in between. CDR3 coding DNA: TGCGCCAGCAGCTTGGTGGGGTGGGCCACTGAAGCTTTCTTT. Its translation is CASSLVGWATEAFF.

This clonotype was detected a few times. This chain connects TRBV19 to TRBJ1-6; 11 bases are shared with TRBD1. V lost 5 bases to trimming and J lost 9 bases; unmatched junction nucleotides: 6. Germline V gene sequence: CDR1 LNHDA, CDR2 SQIVND (reference sequence). There are 15 residues in the CDR3. The CDR3 loop reads CASSPGQGASSPLHF. CDR3 DNA: TGTGCCAGTAGTCCCGGACAGGGGGCTAGTTCACCCCTCCACTTT.

This chain joins TRBV7-3 and TRBJ1-6; 9 nucleotides align to TRBD1. The length of the CDR3 is 15 residues. CDR1 and CDR2 from the germline V gene are SGHTA and FQGTGA. The trim removed 0 bases at V and 10 bases at J, leaving 4 bases unmatched. This CDR3 is CASSLTGQGSSPLHF. CDR3 DNA sequence: TGTGCCAGCAGCTTAACGGGACAGGGTTCCTCACCCCTCCACTTT.

In its sample, this clonotype was seen a few times. The V and J genes are TRBV19 and TRBJ1-5; 12 bases map to TRBD1. Germline V CDR1 and CDR2: LNHDA, SQIVND (reference sequence). There are 16 residues in the CDR3. J lost 7 bases, V lost 3 bases, and 7 bases had no gene match. The CDR3 loop is CASSIAGTGGAQPQHF. DNA of the CDR3: TGTGCCAGTAGTATCGCCGGGACAGGGGGCGCCCAGCCCCAGCATTTT.

This clonotype was seen a handful of times. The genes are TRBV6-1 and TRBJ1-2, with D possibly being TRBD1 (5 bases). The length of the CDR3 is 14 residues. V dropped 7 bases and J dropped 5 bases, with 17 bases sitting between them. The germline V gene encodes CDR1 MNHNS and CDR2 SASEGT. The CDR3, as DNA: TGTGCCAGCAAAAACGGGGCACCGGGGTATGGCTACACCTTC. As protein: CASKNGAPGYGYTF.

The rearrangement links TRBV28 to TRBJ1-5; D gene uncertain. V dropped 6 bases and J dropped 9 bases, with 15 bases sitting between them. CDR1 and CDR2 from the germline V gene are MDHEN and SYDVKM. This CDR3 is built from 13 residues. The CDR3 reads CASSTNTLPPQHF. The CDR3 nucleotides read TGTGCCAGCAGCACCAACACATTACCGCCCCAGCATTTT.

The chain links TRBV20-1 to TRBJ2-1; 10 nucleotides align to TRBD2. This CDR3 has 19 residues. The ends lost 7 bases at V and 3 bases at J; junction bases unmatched: 21. Germline CDR1 and CDR2: DFQATT and SNEGSKA (reference sequence). This chain's CDR3 is CSVLGGQLTSGTFYNEQFF. DNA of the CDR3: TGCAGTGTGTTGGGGGGACAGCTCACTAGCGGGACTTTCTACAATGAGCAGTTCTTC.

The chain carries TRBV27 and TRBJ2-7; no clear D. The germline V gene encodes CDR1 MNHEY and CDR2 SMNVEV (reference sequence). The CDR3 covers 17 residues. V gave up 6 bases and J gave up 0 bases, with 21 bases separating them. The CDR3 bases are TGTGCCAGCAGCCCTAAAGGGCCCTCCCGAGACTCCTACGAGCAGTACTTC. Amino acid sequence: CASSPKGPSRDSYEQYF.

The CDR3 nucleotides are TGTGCCAGCAGCTTAGGACAGAACTATGGCTACACCTTC. Protein: CASSLGQNYGYTF. V is TRBV7-9 and J is TRBJ1-2; possible D gene TRBD1, 5 bases. The CDR3 has 13 residues. Germline V lookup: CDR1 SEHNR, CDR2 FQNEAQ (reference sequence). Between the trimmed V and J ends, which lost 1 base and 2 bases, there was a span of 5 bases.

Only a few counts were recorded for this clonotype. V gene TRBV23-1 combines with J gene TRBJ1-1; the D is unclear. TRBV23-1 is recorded as an ORF, its role being uncertain. This CDR3 region has 11 residues. Trimming shortened V by 8 bases and J by 1 base, and 5 bases separated the two germline ends. CDR3 DNA: TGCGCCAGCGGTGGGAACACTGAAGCTTTCTTT. Amino acids: CASGGNTEAFF.

This chain connects TRBV7-2 to TRBJ1-1; TRBD1 matches at 10 bases. Per the germline V gene, CDR1 is SGHTA and CDR2 is FQGNSA. CDR3 length equals 14 residues. J was trimmed by 8 bases and V by 5 bases; bases with no gene match: 8. The CDR3: CASSEDRGRGEAFF. In DNA form, the CDR3 reads TGTGCCAGCAGCGAAGACAGGGGGCGCGGGGAAGCTTTCTTT.

In this sample, this clonotype turned up a few times. The chain is built from TRBV24-1 and TRBJ1-2; D remains unclear. The germline V and J ends were trimmed by 4 bases and 3 bases, with 11 bases remaining between them. The CDR3 sequence is 14 residues long. Germline values: CDR1 KGHDR, CDR2 SFDVKD. CDR3 region: CATSDPDRDYGYTF. CDR3 in DNA: TGTGCCACCAGTGACCCCGACCGGGACTATGGCTACACCTTC.

The chain joins TRBV7-2 to TRBJ1-6; 7 bases fit TRBD1. The CDR3 runs 16 residues. V trimming: 5 bases; J trimming: 5 bases; junction bases outside the gene matches: 9. Germline lookup yields CDR1 SGHTA and CDR2 FQGNSA. DNA for the CDR3: TGTGCCAGCAGCGAGGGACAGACATTTAATAATTCACCCCTCCACTTT. It is translated as CASSEGQTFNNSPLHF.

The rearrangement links TRBV7-8 to TRBJ1-6, with D perhaps TRBD1 (6 bases). Germline V lookup: CDR1 SGHVS, CDR2 FQNEAQ. The CDR3 runs to 17 residues. V lost 4 bases, J lost 0 bases, and 13 bases lay in between. CDR3 sequence reads: CASSSITGSSYNSPLHF. In DNA, the CDR3 is TGTGCCAGCAGCTCCATCACAGGGAGCTCCTATAATTCACCCCTCCACTTT.

The table lists this clonotype with a few counts. V is TRBV19 and J is TRBJ1-1, with 9 positions matching TRBD1. The length of the CDR3 is 15 residues. Germline-derived CDR1 and CDR2 are LNHDA and SQIVND (reference sequence). Trimming at V came to 5 bases and at J to 1 base, leaving 5 bases not matched to a gene. Here the CDR3 reads CASSVQGARNTEAFF. The CDR3 DNA sequence: TGTGCCAGTAGTGTACAGGGGGCGCGGAACACTGAAGCTTTCTTT. The full variable domain, in which reference TRBV19 and TRBJ1-1 provide the parts outside the CDR3, is DGGITQSPKYLFRKEGQNVTLSCEQNLNHDAMYWYRQDPGQGLRLIYYSQIVNDFQKGDIAEGYSVSREKKESFPLTVTSAQKNPTAFYLCASSVQGARNTEAFFGQGTRLTVV.

V is TRBV20-1 and J is TRBJ1-6, with TRBD1 matching over 10 bases. The CDR3 loop spans 15 amino acids. Germline CDR1 DFQATT, CDR2 SNEGSKA (reference sequence). J was trimmed by 5 bases and V by 2 bases; bases with no gene match: 3. CDR3: CSARPGTGDNSPLHF. In DNA form, the CDR3 reads TGCAGTGCTAGACCGGGGACAGGGGATAATTCACCCCTCCACTTT.